Below are 20 T cell receptor beta chains sequenced from a single sample in a study of T cell changes during pregnancy in multiple sclerosis (dated by TCRdb to the late 2010s). The library was obtained by the immunoSEQ multiplex PCR assay. TCRdb re-hosts the immuneACCESS table, in-frame sequences only. Its copies lack some clones; in the studies checked, an unresolved V gene accounts for under half of them, and the cause for the rest is not known. The sample table holds fewer than 70,000 clones, of which roughly 92% were seen once. The ten largest clonotypes hold 1.4% of the sample. The sequenced sample was peripheral blood, obtained in the second trimester of pregnancy. These receptors originate from a female donor with multiple sclerosis, enrolled in a pregnancy study.

The J gene is TRBJ2-7, the V gene TRBV28; a weak D match, TRBD1 (5 bases). The germline gives CDR1 MDHEN, CDR2 SYDVKM. V was cut by 6 bases and J by 6 bases, with 9 bases left in between. CDR3 length: 11 amino acids. The CDR3 coding sequence is TGTGCCAGCAGCCCAGGGCGCGAGCAGTACTTC. Translation: CASSPGREQYF.

The chain is built from TRBV27 and TRBJ2-2; D perhaps matches TRBD2 (5 bases). Between the trimmed V and J ends, which lost 2 bases and 4 bases, there was a span of 11 bases. The germline V gene has CDR1 MNHEY and CDR2 SMNVEV (reference sequence). The CDR3 is made up of 15 amino acids. The CDR3 region has the DNA TGTGCCAGCAGTTTAGAAGGCGCGGGCACCGGGGAGCTGTTTTTT. It yields the protein CASSLEGAGTGELFF.

CDR3 bases: TGTGCCAGCAGTGTTGTAGCGACCACCGGGGAGCTGTTTTTT. Translation: CASSVVATTGELFF. The chain uses TRBV2 and TRBJ2-2; possibly TRBD2 for D (5 bases). The CDR3 contains 14 residues. CDR1 and CDR2 (germline): SNHLY, FYNNEI. Trimming stripped 4 bases from V and 4 bases from J, with 10 bases between. The full variable domain, with the rest looked up from reference TRBV2 and TRBJ2-2, is EPEVTQTPSHQVTQMGQEVILRCVPISNHLYFYWYRQILGQKVEFLVSFYNNEISEKSEIFDDQFSVERPDGSNFTLKIRSTKLEDSAMYFCASSVVATTGELFFGEGSRLTVL.

This rearrangement joins TRBV7-9 to TRBJ1-1; 10 bases align to TRBD1. The V and J ends lost 4 bases and 5 bases, in that order; junction bases with no gene match: 10. The CDR3 spans 16 residues. Germline loops: CDR1 SEHNR, CDR2 FQNEAQ (reference sequence). CDR3: CASSYRQGAPVTEAFF. The CDR3, as DNA: TGTGCCAGCAGCTACCGACAGGGGGCGCCGGTTACTGAAGCTTTCTTT. Full variable domain (rest looked up from reference TRBV7-9 and TRBJ1-1): DTGVSQNPRHKITKRGQNVTFRCDPISEHNRLYWYRQTLGQGPEFLTYFQNEAQLEKSRLLSDRFSAERPKGSFSTLEIQRTEQGDSAMYLCASSYRQGAPVTEAFFGQGTRLTVV.

The rearrangement joins TRBV27 to TRBJ2-3; 8 bases line up with TRBD2. This CDR3 comprises 15 residues. After removal of 4 bases from V and 5 bases from J, the junction contained 8 bases not matched to a gene. The germline V gene has CDR1 MNHEY and CDR2 SMNVEV (reference sequence). The CDR3 loop is CASSWGGRIEDTQYF. As DNA, the CDR3 is TGTGCCAGCAGTTGGGGCGGGAGGATTGAAGATACGCAGTATTTT.

The chain couples TRBV6-5 to TRBJ1-2; 7 bases fit TRBD1. Trimming took 2 bases from V and 3 from J; bases not matched to a gene: 3. The CDR3 loop spans 14 amino acids. Germline CDR1 MNHEY, CDR2 SVGAGI. CDR3 sequence reads: CASSYDRDDYGYTF. For the CDR3, the DNA is TGTGCCAGCAGTTACGACAGGGATGACTATGGCTACACCTTC.

This chain uses TRBV27 with TRBJ2-1, with a tentative D call TRBD1 (7 bases). V gave up 8 bases and J gave up 8 bases, with 31 bases separating them. Per germline, CDR1 MNHEY and CDR2 SMNVEV (reference sequence). The CDR3 covers 18 residues. CDR3 in DNA: TGTGCCAGCCAGCCCGGGACAGTTATCCCGGGGGCTTTGGATGAGCAGTTCTTC. This gives the protein CASQPGTVIPGALDEQFF.

V gene TRBV7-9 combines with J gene TRBJ1-4; 9 bases are a match to TRBD1. The trim removed 5 bases at V and 4 bases at J, leaving 5 bases unmatched. CDR1 is SEHNR and CDR2 is FQNEAQ in the germline V gene (reference sequence). There are 15 residues in the CDR3. The CDR3 reads CASSPGQGNNEKLFF. The CDR3 DNA reads TGTGCCAGCAGCCCGGGACAGGGAAATAATGAAAAACTGTTTTTT.

The chain links TRBV7-9 to TRBJ2-7, with 7 bases identical to TRBD2. V lost 1 base and J lost 5; bases outside the gene matches: 8. The V gene's germline CDR1 is SEHNR and CDR2 FQNEAQ (reference sequence). This CDR3 has 15 amino acids. The CDR3 sequence is CASSLGWEGLNEQYF. CDR3 DNA sequence: TGTGCCAGCAGCTTAGGGTGGGAGGGCCTCAACGAGCAGTACTTC.

The chain is built from TRBV4-2 and TRBJ2-6, with TRBD1 matching over 7 bases. The V gene's germline CDR1 is LGHNA and CDR2 YNFKEQ. V trimming: 0 bases; J trimming: 0 bases; junction bases outside the gene matches: 14. This CDR3 contains 21 residues. The CDR3 protein is CASSQETIIQGPFSGANVLTF. The CDR3 nucleotides are TGTGCCAGCAGCCAAGAGACTATCATACAGGGGCCATTCTCTGGGGCCAACGTCCTGACTTTC.

This chain uses TRBV28 with TRBJ1-1; 12 bases map to TRBD1. J gave up 4 bases and V 4 bases, and 16 bases lay outside the gene matches. There are 19 residues in the CDR3. Germline CDR1 and CDR2: MDHEN and SYDVKM. The CDR3: CASSYAGTGGAQGGTEAFF. DNA of the CDR3: TGTGCCAGCAGTTACGCCGGGACAGGGGGCGCACAGGGCGGCACTGAAGCTTTCTTT.

In the case of this clone: A read error may produce the germline difference seen at one junction end. The gene calls are TRBV14 and TRBJ2-2; 12 positions agree with TRBD2. CDR3 size: 16 residues. Germline loops: CDR1 SGHDN, CDR2 FVKESK. The CDR3 sequence is CASSPRTSGNAGELFF. The CDR3 DNA reads as TGTGCCAGCAGCCCCCGGACTAGCGGGAACGCCGGGGAGCTGTTTTTT. The variable domain in full, with the rest retrieved from reference TRBV14 and TRBJ2-2, is EAGVTQFPSHSVIEKGQTVTLRCDPISGHDNLYWYRRVMGKEIKFLLHFVKESKQDESGMPNNRFLAERTGGTYSTLKVQPAELEDSGVYFCASSPRTSGNAGELFFGEGSRLTVL.

The chain has TRBV12-1 and TRBJ1-5; no DNA check was done on the table's D call, TRBD1. TRBV12-1 has pseudogene status. The CDR3 extends over 13 amino acids. CDR3 sequence: CASSFGTNQPQHF. In DNA form, the CDR3 reads TGTGCCAGCAGCTTTGGGACAAATCAGCCCCAGCATTTT.

The chain is built from TRBV5-6 and TRBJ1-2; D not resolved. CDR1 and CDR2 (germline): SGHDT, YYEEEE. Deletions cut 4 bases from V and 0 bases from J, with 13 bases between. The CDR3 consists of 15 residues. The CDR3 spells CASSPLGETNYGYTF. Written as DNA, the CDR3 is TGTGCCAGCAGCCCGCTTGGAGAGACTAACTATGGCTACACCTTC.

This chain joins TRBV10-3 and TRBJ1-5; D call uncertain. The CDR3 is made up of 12 amino acids. Trimming removed 0 bases from V and 8 bases from J, with 5 bases in between. Germline values: CDR1 ENHRY, CDR2 SYGVKD. CDR3 DNA: TGTGCCATCAGTGAGTCGCGGAAGCCCCAGCATTTT. As protein: CAISESRKPQHF.

The DNA of the CDR3 is TGTGCCAGCAGCCCAACCCGGCTAGCGGGAGATTGGTATCCCACAGATACGCAGTATTTT. This encodes CASSPTRLAGDWYPTDTQYF. This rearrangement joins TRBV27 to TRBJ2-3; 10 bases agree with TRBD2. The CDR3 length is 20 residues. Germline trimming cut 6 bases from V and 2 bases from J; bases unmatched to any gene: 20. CDR1 is MNHEY, CDR2 SMNVEV, per germline (reference sequence).

This chain links TRBV29-1 with TRBJ2-5; perhaps TRBD1 as D (5 bases). CDR3 size: 13 residues. CDR1 and CDR2 from the germline V gene are SQVTM and ANQGSEA. Trimming stripped 2 bases from V and 4 bases from J, with 11 bases between. The CDR3 DNA is TGCAGCGTTGAAAGACAGAAACGAGAGACCCAGTACTTC. Amino acids: CSVERQKRETQYF.

The V gene is TRBV5-4, the J gene TRBJ2-3; unclear D gene. The V and J ends lost 2 bases and 2 bases respectively, with 15 bases between them. Looked up from germline, CDR1 is SGHNT and CDR2 is YYREEE (reference sequence). The CDR3 spans 16 residues. The CDR3 spells CASSLRREVSTDTQYF. The CDR3 DNA follows: TGTGCCAGCAGCTTACGTAGAGAGGTCTCCACAGATACGCAGTATTTT.

V is TRBV5-4 and J is TRBJ2-3; D call uncertain. CDR1 is SGHNT, CDR2 YYREEE, per germline (reference sequence). Trimming took off 0 bases at V and 0 bases at J, with 8 bases between the two ends. CDR3 length equals 15 residues. For the CDR3, the DNA is TGTGCCAGCAGCTTGGACAGACCGAGCACAGATACGCAGTATTTT. Its protein product is CASSLDRPSTDTQYF.

The chain employs TRBV5-1 and TRBJ2-2, with TRBD1 identical over 7 bases. J was trimmed by 4 bases and V by 4 bases; bases with no gene match: 7. This CDR3 is 15 amino acids long. The germline V gene encodes CDR1 SGHRS and CDR2 YFSETQ. The CDR3 reads CASSTNRGGTGELFF. DNA for the CDR3: TGCGCCAGCAGCACAAACAGGGGCGGCACCGGGGAGCTGTTTTTT.